This T cell receptor (beta chain) came from a study of T-cell memory formation after mild COVID-19. General study points: CD8+ contracting clones occupied EMRA, while CD4+ ones occupied mainly CM and EM.

TCRdb passed the 5' RACE reads through MiXCR, listing each CDR3 protein once. The sample has around 390,000 distinct CDR3 sequences; approximately 16% are singletons. This clonotype was recorded a few times. The antigen is not known. This clonotype was sampled from a man aged 18 to 29 who had mild COVID-19 (a few samples of this study predate the infection). Cell type and time point are not known. Sequencing input: PBMCs or a T cell subset sorted from them (not recorded which).

The chain's CDR3 is CASREDDIGYTF. The CDR3 coding sequence is TGTGCCAGCAGAGAAGACGACATCGGCTACACCTTC. The J gene is TRBJ1-2, the V gene TRBV13; D not resolved. This CDR3 spans 12 amino acids. Trimming cost V 6 bases and J 8 bases, with 13 bases left between them. Germline V CDR1 and CDR2: PRHDT, FYEKMQ (reference sequence).